These 10 T cell receptor beta chains were all obtained from the same sample, sequenced in a study of T cells in Graves' hyperthyroidism and ophthalmopathy. The source material, RNA transcripts, was used to amplify TCR beta CDR3 regions. First-round RT-PCR with HTBI primers amplified the TCR CDR3 region. One entry per CDR3 protein, called by TCRdb with MiXCR from the multiplex PCR reads. The profile shows 350,000 to 450,000 distinct CDR3 sequences, about a sixth of them singletons. Source material: blood. The receptors come from a young woman with Graves' hyperthyroidism that later progressed to Graves' ophthalmopathy.

The chain joins TRBV7-6 to TRBJ2-1, with D maybe TRBD2 (5 bases). Germline V lookup: CDR1 SGHVS, CDR2 FNYEAQ. This CDR3 contains 17 residues. V lost 1 base and J 4 bases, leaving 17 bases between the germline ends. The CDR3 DNA is TGTGCCAGCAGCTTAGTTGCAGCGGCCAAGATATACAATGAGCAGTTCTTC. Its protein product is CASSLVAAAKIYNEQFF.

This clonotype has only a few counts. V gene TRBV24-1 combines with J gene TRBJ2-4; 9 bases match TRBD1. V was clipped by 4 bases and J by 2 bases; unmatched bases: 5. CDR1 is KGHDR, CDR2 SFDVKD, per germline. The CDR3 sequence is 16 residues long. The CDR3 DNA reads as TGTGCCACCAGTGACGCGGACAGGGGCTCCAAAAACATTCAGTACTTC. This sequence encodes CATSDADRGSKNIQYF.

This clonotype showed up many times. The chain combines TRBV3-1 with TRBJ2-1; D perhaps matches TRBD1 (5 bases). Per the germline V gene, CDR1 is LGHDT and CDR2 is YNNKEL (reference sequence). This CDR3 has 13 amino acids. The V gene lost 4 bases and the J gene lost 7 bases, with 11 bases spanning the gap. The CDR3 sequence is CASSPEQGNEQFF. CDR3 bases: TGTGCCAGCAGCCCAGAGCAGGGAAATGAGCAGTTCTTC.

This clonotype was counted ten times or more. The CDR3 DNA sequence: TGTGCCAGCAGCGAAGTGGGCGGGAGAATCGACAATGAGCAGTTCTTC. Its translation is CASSEVGGRIDNEQFF. V gene TRBV3-1 combines with J gene TRBJ2-1; 7 bases line up with TRBD2. This CDR3 comprises 16 residues. The ends lost 5 bases at V and 5 bases at J; junction bases unmatched: 12. Germline assignment: CDR1 LGHDT and CDR2 YNNKEL (reference sequence).

The gene calls are TRBV4-1 and TRBJ2-6; a weak D match, TRBD1 (7 bases). Trimming took 3 bases from V and 8 from J, leaving 14 bases between them. This CDR3 region has 15 residues. Germline CDR1 and CDR2: MGHRA and YSYEKL. This CDR3 reads CASSQVPGGTNVLTF. In nucleotides, the CDR3 is TGCGCCAGCAGCCAGGTCCCAGGGGGGACCAACGTCCTGACTTTC.

This chain joins TRBV5-1 and TRBJ2-7; the match to TRBD1 covers 11 bases. The length of the CDR3 is 18 residues. The junction had 19 bases not matched to a gene; V was cut back by 6 bases and J by 5 bases. Per the germline V gene, CDR1 is SGHRS and CDR2 is YFSETQ. The CDR3 DNA is TGCGCCAGCACCCTCCAGGGGGGACAGGGGGTTTTAAGTGACGAGCAGTACTTC. As protein: CASTLQGGQGVLSDEQYF. The full variable domain, its missing parts supplied by reference TRBV5-1 and TRBJ2-7, is KAGVTQTPRYLIKTRGQQVTLSCSPISGHRSVSWYQQTPGQGLQFLFEYFSETQRNKGNFPGRFSGRQFSNSRSEMNVSTLELGDSALYLCASTLQGGQGVLSDEQYFGPGTRLTVT.

In its sample, this clonotype was seen many times. The chain recombines TRBV27 with TRBJ2-1; D call uncertain. V was clipped by 0 bases and J by 3 bases, with 12 bases between them. Per germline, CDR1 MNHEY and CDR2 SMNVEV (reference sequence). The CDR3 has 16 amino acids. In DNA form, the CDR3 reads TGTGCCAGCAGTTTATCGGTCGGTGAGAACTACAATGAGCAGTTCTTC. Its protein product is CASSLSVGENYNEQFF.

This clonotype was found once. The rearrangement joins TRBV19 to TRBJ1-1; perhaps TRBD1 as D (5 bases). The CDR3 covers 16 residues. In germline, CDR1 is LNHDA, CDR2 SQIVND (reference sequence). Trimming stripped 4 bases from V and 1 base from J, with 16 bases between. The CDR3 reads CASSTLRGDRNTEAFF. In DNA, the CDR3 is TGTGCCAGTAGTACACTTCGGGGGGACCGGAACACTGAAGCTTTCTTT. Variable domain in full (rest from reference TRBV19 and TRBJ1-1): DGGITQSPKYLFRKEGQNVTLSCEQNLNHDAMYWYRQDPGQGLRLIYYSQIVNDFQKGDIAEGYSVSREKKESFPLTVTSAQKNPTAFYLCASSTLRGDRNTEAFFGQGTRLTVV.

The J gene is TRBJ1-2, the V gene TRBV6-1; D is uncertain. The CDR3 contains 15 residues. V was pared by 0 bases and J by 1 base, with 9 bases between. Germline CDR1 reads MNHNS; CDR2 reads SASEGT. CDR3 protein: CASSEASGFNYGYTF. DNA for the CDR3: TGTGCCAGCAGTGAAGCGTCAGGCTTTAACTATGGCTACACCTTC.

The sample holds a few counts of this clonotype. The chain links TRBV7-9 to TRBJ2-7; 10 bases match TRBD2. The J segment lost 1 base and the V segment lost 3 bases, leaving 3 bases of the junction unmatched. The CDR3 runs 15 residues. Germline CDR1 reads SEHNR; CDR2 reads FQNEAQ (reference sequence). The CDR3 DNA sequence: TGTGCCAGCAGCTTCGGACTAGCGGTATCCTACGAGCAGTACTTC. Amino acid sequence: CASSFGLAVSYEQYF.